The source of this T cell receptor beta chain is a study of cytomegalovirus exposure and HLA in healthy donors. Study-level information: The platform used for the approximately 120 validation repertoires matched that of the approximately 710 first-cohort repertoires, a later analysis reported.

A note on this clone: The antigen is undetermined.

Profiled with immunoSEQ multiplex PCR; TCRdb holds only in-frame clones, not every one. The profile covers more than 55,000 clones, with approximately 94% appearing a single time and about 0.63% taken by the ten largest. The CDR3 runs 16 residues. Germline lookup yields CDR1 SGHTA and CDR2 FQGNSA. V shed 5 bases and J 5 bases; nucleotides not matched to a gene: 10. From the roughly 120-subject validation cohort, which was separate from the roughly 630-subject first cohort, the donors were drawn. Findings of the study overall: Cytomegalovirus-associated status was assigned to roughly 160 TCR beta chains.

Material for sequencing was PBMCs. The J gene is TRBJ2-7, the V gene TRBV7-2; TRBD1 matches at 12 bases. The receptor was isolated from a woman under 30 in good health and CMV-seronegative. For the CDR3, the DNA is TGTGCCAGCAGCCCCAAAGTCAGGGACAGGGGGCACGAGCAGTACTTC. Translating it yields CASSPKVRDRGHEQYF.